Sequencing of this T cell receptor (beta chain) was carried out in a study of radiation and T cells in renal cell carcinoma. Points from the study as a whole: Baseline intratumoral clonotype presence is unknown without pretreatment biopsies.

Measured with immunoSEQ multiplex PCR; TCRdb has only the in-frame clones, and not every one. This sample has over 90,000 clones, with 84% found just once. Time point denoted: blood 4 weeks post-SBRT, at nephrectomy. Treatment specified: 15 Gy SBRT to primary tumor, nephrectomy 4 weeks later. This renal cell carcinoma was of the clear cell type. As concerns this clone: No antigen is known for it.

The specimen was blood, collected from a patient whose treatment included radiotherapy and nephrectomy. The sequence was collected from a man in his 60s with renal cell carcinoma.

This CDR3 is CASRGLAYGELFF. CDR3 in DNA: TGCGCCAGCAGGGGTTTAGCGTACGGGGAGCTGTTTTTT. The chain joins TRBV10-2 to TRBJ2-2, with D possibly matching TRBD2 (5 bases). V was shortened by 6 bases and J by 7 bases, with 12 bases between the two germline ends. This CDR3 region has 13 residues. Germline V lookup: CDR1 WSHSY, CDR2 SAAADI.